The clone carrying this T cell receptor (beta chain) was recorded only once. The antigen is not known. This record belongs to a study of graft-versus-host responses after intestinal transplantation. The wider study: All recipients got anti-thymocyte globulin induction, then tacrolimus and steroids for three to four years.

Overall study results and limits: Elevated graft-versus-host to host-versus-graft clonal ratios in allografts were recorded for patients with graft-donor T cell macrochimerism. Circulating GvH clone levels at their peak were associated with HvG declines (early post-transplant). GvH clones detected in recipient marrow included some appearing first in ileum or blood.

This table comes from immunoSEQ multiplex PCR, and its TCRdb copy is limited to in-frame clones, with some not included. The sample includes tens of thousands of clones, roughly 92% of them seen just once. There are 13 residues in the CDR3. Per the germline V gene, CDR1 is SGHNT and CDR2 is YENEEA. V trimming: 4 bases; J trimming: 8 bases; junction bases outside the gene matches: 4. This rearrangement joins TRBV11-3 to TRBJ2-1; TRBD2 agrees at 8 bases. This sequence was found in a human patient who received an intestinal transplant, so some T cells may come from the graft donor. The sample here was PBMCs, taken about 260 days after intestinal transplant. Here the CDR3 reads CASSYGLADEQFF. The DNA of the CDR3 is TGTGCCAGCAGCTATGGACTAGCCGATGAGCAGTTCTTC.